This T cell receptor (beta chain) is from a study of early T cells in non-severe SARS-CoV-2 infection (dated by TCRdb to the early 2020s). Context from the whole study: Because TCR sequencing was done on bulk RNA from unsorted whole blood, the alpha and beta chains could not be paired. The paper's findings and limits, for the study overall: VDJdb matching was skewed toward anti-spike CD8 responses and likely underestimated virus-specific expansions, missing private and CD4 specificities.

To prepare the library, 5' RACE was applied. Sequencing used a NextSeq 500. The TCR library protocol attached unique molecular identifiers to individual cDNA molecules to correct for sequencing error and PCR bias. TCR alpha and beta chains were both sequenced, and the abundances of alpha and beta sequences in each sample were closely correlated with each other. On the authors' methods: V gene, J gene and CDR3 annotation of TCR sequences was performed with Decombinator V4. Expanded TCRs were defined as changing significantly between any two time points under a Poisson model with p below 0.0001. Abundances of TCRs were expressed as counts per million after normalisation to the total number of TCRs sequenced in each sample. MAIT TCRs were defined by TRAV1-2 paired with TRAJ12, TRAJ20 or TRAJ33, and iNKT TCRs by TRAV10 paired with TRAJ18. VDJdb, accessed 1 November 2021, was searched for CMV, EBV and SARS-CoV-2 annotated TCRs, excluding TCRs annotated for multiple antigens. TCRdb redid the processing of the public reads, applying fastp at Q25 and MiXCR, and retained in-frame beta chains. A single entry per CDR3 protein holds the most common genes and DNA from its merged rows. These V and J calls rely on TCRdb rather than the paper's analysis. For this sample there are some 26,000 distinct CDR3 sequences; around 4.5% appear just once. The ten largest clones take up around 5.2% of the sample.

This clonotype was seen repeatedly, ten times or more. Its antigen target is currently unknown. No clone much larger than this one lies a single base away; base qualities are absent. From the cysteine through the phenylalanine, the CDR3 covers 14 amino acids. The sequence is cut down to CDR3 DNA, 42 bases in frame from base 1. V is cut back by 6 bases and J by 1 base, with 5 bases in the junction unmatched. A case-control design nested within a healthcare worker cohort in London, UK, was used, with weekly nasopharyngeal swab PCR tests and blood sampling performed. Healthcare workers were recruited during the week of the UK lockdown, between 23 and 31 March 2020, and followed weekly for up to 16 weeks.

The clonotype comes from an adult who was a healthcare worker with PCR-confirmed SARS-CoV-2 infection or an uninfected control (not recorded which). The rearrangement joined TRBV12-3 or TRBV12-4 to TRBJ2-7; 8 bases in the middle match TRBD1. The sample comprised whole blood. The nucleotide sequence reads TGTGCCAGCAGCCGGACAGGGCCGTCCTACGAGCAGTACTTC. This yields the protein CASSRTGPSYEQYF.